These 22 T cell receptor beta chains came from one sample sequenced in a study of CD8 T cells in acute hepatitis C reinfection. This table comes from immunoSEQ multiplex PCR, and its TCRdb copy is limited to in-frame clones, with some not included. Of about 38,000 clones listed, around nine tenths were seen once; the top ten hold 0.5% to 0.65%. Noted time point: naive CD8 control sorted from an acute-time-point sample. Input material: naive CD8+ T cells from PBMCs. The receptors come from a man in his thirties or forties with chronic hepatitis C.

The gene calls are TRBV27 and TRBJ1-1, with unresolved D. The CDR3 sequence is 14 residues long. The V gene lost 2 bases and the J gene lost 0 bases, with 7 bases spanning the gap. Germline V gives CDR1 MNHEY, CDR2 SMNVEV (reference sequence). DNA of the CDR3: TGTGCCAGCAGTTTAGCCGCGTTGAACACTGAAGCTTTCTTT. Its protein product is CASSLAALNTEAFF.

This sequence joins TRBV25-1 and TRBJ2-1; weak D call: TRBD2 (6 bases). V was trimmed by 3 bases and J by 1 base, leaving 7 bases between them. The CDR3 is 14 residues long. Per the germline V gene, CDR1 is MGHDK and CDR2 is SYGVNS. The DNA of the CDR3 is TGTGCCAGCAGTGACGCGGGATCCTACAATGAGCAGTTCTTC. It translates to CASSDAGSYNEQFF.

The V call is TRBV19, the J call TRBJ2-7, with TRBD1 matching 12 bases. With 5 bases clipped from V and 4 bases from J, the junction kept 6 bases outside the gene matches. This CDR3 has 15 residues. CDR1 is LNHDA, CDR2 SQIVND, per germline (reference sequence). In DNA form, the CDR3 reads TGTGCCAGTAGTCATGGGACAGGGGGCGTATACGAGCAGTACTTC. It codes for CASSHGTGGVYEQYF.

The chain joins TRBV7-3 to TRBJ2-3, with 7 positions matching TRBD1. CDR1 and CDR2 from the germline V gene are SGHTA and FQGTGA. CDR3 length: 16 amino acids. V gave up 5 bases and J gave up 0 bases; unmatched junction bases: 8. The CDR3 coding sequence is TGTGCCAGCAGCCCCAGGGACAGTGCTAGCACAGATACGCAGTATTTT. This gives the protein CASSPRDSASTDTQYF.

As DNA, the CDR3 is TGTGCCACCCAGAAAACTAGCGGGAGTTACTACGAGCAGTACTTC. Translating it yields CATQKTSGSYYEQYF. V is TRBV2 and J is TRBJ2-7, with 11 bases aligning to TRBD2. The CDR3 consists of 15 residues. The J segment lost 3 bases and the V segment lost 10 bases, leaving 11 bases of the junction unmatched. Germline lookup yields CDR1 SNHLY and CDR2 FYNNEI.

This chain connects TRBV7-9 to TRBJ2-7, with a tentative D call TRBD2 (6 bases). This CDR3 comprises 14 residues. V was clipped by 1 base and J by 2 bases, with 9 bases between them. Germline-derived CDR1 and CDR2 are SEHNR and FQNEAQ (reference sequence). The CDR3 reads CASSLVSGAYEQYF. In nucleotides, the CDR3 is TGTGCCAGCAGCTTAGTTAGCGGAGCCTACGAGCAGTACTTC.

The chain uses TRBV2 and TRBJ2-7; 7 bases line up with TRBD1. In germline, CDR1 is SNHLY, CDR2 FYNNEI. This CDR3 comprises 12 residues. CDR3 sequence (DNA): TGTGCGGGGACAGATCACCGTGACGAGCAGTACTTC. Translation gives CAGTDHRDEQYF.

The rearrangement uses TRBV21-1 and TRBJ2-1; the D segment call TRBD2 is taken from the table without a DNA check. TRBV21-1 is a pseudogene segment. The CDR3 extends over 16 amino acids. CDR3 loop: CASSKLGKRIGGEQFF. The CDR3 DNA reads TGTGCCAGCAGCAAACTAGGGAAAAGGATTGGGGGGGAGCAGTTCTTC.

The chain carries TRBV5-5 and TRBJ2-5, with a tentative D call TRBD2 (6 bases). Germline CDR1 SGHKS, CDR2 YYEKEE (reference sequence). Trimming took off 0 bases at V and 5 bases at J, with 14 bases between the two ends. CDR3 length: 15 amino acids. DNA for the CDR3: TGTGCCAGCAGCTTGGAAGGGCGGGGAAGTGAGACCCAGTACTTC. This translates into CASSLEGRGSETQYF. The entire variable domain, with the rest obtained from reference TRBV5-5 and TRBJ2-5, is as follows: DAGVTQSPTHLIKTRGQQVTLRCSPISGHKSVSWYQQVLGQGPQFIFQYYEKEERGRGNFPDRFSARQFPNYSSELNVNALLLGDSALYLCASSLEGRGSETQYFGPGTRLLVL.

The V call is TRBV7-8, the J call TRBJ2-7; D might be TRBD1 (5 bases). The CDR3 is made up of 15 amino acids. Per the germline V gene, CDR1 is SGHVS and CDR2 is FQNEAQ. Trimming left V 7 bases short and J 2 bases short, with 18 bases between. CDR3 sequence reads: CASTPQLGAAYEQYF. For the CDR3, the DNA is TGTGCCAGCACTCCTCAGCTTGGGGCAGCCTACGAGCAGTACTTC. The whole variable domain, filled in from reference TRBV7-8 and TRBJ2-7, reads GAGVSQSPRYKVAKRGQDVALRCDPISGHVSLFWYQQALGQGPEFLTYFQNEAQLDKSGLPSDRFFAERPEGSVSTLKIQRTQQEDSAVYLCASTPQLGAAYEQYFGPGTRLTVT.

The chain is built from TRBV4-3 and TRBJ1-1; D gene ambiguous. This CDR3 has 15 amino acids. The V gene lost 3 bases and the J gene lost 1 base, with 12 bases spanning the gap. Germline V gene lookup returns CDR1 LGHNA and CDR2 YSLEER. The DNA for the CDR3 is TGCGCCAGCAGCCACGCGAAAACGGGGAACACTGAAGCTTTCTTT. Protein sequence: CASSHAKTGNTEAFF.

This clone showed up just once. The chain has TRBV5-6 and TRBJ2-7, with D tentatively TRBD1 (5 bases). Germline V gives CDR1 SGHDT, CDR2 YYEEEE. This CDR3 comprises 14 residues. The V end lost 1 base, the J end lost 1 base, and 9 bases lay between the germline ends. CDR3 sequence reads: CASSLQGPSYEQYF. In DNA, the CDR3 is TGTGCCAGCAGCTTGCAGGGCCCGTCCTACGAGCAGTACTTC. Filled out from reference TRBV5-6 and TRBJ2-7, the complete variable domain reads DAGVTQSPTHLIKTRGQQVTLRCSPKSGHDTVSWYQQALGQGPQFIFQYYEEEERQRGNFPDRFSGHQFPNYSSELNVNALLLGDSALYLCASSLQGPSYEQYFGPGTRLTVT.

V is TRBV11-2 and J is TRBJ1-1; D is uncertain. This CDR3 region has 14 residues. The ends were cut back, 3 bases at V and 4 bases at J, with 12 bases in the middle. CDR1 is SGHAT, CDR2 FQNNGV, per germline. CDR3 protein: CASSFEVVGTEAFF. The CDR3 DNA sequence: TGTGCCAGCAGCTTTGAGGTCGTGGGCACTGAAGCTTTCTTT.

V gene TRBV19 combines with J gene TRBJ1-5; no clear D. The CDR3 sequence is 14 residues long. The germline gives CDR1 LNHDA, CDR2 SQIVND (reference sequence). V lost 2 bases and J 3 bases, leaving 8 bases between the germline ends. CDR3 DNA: TGTGCCAGTAGTATATTGAGTACCAATCAGCCCCAGCATTTT. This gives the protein CASSILSTNQPQHF. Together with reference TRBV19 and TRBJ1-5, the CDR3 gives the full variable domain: DGGITQSPKYLFRKEGQNVTLSCEQNLNHDAMYWYRQDPGQGLRLIYYSQIVNDFQKGDIAEGYSVSREKKESFPLTVTSAQKNPTAFYLCASSILSTNQPQHFGDGTRLSIL.

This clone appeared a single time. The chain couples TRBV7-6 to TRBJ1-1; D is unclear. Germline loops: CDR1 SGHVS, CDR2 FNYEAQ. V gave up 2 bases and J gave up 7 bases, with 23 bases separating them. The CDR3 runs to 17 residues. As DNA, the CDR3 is TGTGCCAGCAGCTTATCCCCACCACTCGACACGGACGTTGAAGCTTTCTTT. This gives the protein CASSLSPPLDTDVEAFF.

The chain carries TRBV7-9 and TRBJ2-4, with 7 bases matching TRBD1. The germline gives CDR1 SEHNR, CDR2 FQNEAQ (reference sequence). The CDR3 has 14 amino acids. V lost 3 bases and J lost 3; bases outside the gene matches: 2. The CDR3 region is CASSFNRGKNIQYF. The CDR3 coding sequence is TGTGCCAGCAGCTTCAACAGGGGCAAAAACATTCAGTACTTC.

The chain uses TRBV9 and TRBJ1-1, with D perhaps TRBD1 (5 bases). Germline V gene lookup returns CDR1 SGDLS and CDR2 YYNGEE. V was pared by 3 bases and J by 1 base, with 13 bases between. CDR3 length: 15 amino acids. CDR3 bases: TGTGCCAGCAGCGCCCCCGGGACTGAGAACACTGAAGCTTTCTTT. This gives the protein CASSAPGTENTEAFF.

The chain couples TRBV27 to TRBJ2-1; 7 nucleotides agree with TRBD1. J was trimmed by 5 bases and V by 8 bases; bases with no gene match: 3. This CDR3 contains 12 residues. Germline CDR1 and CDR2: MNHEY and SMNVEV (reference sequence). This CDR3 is CASSTGNNEQFF. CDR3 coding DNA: TGTGCCAGCTCGACAGGGAACAATGAGCAGTTCTTC.

The CDR3 sequence: CASSLGQGTNTEAFF. In DNA, the CDR3 is TGTGCCAGTAGTCTCGGACAGGGGACGAACACTGAAGCTTTCTTT. This sequence joins TRBV19 and TRBJ1-1; 9 positions agree with TRBD1. The CDR3 loop spans 15 amino acids. Germline-derived CDR1 and CDR2 are LNHDA and SQIVND (reference sequence). With 5 bases clipped from V and 1 base from J, the junction kept 5 bases outside the gene matches.

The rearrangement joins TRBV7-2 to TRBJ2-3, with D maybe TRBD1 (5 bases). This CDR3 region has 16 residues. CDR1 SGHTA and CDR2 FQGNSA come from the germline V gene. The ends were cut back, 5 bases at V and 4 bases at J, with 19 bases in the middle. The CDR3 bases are TGTGCCAGCAGCCCCCTAGTGTTGGGGCTGGCAGATACGCAGTATTTT. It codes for CASSPLVLGLADTQYF. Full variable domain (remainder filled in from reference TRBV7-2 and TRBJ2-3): GAGVSQSPSNKVTEKGKDVELRCDPISGHTALYWYRQSLGQGLEFLIYFQGNSAPDKSGLPSDRFSAERTGGSVSTLTIQRTQQEDSAVYLCASSPLVLGLADTQYFGPGTRLTVL.

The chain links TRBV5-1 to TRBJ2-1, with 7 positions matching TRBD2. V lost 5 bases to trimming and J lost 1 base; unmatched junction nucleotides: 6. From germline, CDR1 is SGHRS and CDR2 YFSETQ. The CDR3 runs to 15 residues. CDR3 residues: CASSQWEGSYNEQFF. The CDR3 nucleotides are TGCGCCAGCAGTCAGTGGGAGGGGTCCTACAATGAGCAGTTCTTC.

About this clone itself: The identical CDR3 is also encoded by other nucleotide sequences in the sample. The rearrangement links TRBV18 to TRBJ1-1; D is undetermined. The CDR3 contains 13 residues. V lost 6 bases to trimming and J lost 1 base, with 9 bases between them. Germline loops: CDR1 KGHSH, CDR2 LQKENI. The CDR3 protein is CASSPGQNTEAFF. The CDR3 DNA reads TGTGCCAGCTCTCCGGGCCAGAACACTGAAGCTTTCTTT.